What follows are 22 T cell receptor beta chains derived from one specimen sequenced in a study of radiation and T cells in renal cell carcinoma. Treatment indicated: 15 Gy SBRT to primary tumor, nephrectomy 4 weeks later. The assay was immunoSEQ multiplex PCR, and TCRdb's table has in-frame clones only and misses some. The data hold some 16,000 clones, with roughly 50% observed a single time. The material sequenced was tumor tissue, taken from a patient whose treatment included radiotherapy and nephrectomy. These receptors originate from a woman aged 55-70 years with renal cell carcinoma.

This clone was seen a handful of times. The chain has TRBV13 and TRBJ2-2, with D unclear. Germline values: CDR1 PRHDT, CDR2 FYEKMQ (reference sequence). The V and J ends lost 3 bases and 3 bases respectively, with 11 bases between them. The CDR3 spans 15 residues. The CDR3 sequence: CASSLFGLHTGELFF. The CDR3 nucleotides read TGTGCCAGCAGCTTGTTCGGGTTACACACCGGGGAGCTGTTTTTT.

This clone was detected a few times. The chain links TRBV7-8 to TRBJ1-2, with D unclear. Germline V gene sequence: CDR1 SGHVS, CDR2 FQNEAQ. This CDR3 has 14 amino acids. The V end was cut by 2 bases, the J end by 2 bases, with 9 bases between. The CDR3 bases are TGTGCCAGCAGCTTACAGGCGATCAACTATGGCTACACCTTC. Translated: CASSLQAINYGYTF.

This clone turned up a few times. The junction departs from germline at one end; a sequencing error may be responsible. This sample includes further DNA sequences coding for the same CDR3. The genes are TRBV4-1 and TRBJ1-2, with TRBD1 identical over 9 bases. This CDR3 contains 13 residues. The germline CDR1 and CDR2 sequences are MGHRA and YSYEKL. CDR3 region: CASREQGADGYTF. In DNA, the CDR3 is TGTGCCAGCAGGGAACAGGGGGCGGATGGCTACACCTTC.

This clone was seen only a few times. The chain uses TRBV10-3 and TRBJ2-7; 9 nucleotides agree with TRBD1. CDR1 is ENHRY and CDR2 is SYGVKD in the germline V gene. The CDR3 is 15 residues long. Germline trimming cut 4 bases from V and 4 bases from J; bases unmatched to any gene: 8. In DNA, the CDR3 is TGTGCCATCAGTGCCCTCCGGGACAGGGTTTACGAGCAGTACTTC. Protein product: CAISALRDRVYEQYF.

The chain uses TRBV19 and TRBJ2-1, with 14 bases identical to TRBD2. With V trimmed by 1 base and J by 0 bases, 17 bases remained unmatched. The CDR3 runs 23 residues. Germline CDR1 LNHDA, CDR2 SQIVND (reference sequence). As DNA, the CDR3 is TGTGCCAGTAGTATAGCGGGGGGACTAGCGGGAGTCTTCTCCCCCAGCTCCTACAATGAGCAGTTCTTC. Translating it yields CASSIAGGLAGVFSPSSYNEQFF.

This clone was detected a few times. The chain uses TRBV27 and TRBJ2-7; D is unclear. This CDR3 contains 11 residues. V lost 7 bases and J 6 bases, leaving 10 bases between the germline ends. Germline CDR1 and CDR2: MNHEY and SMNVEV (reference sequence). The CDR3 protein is CASTEAIEQYF. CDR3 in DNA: TGTGCCAGCACTGAGGCGATCGAGCAGTACTTC.

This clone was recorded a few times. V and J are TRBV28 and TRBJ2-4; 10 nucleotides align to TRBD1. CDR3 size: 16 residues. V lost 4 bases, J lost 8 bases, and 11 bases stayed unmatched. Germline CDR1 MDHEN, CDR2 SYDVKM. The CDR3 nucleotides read TGTGCCAGCAGTTCGGGTCCGGGACAGGGGCCCCACATTCAGTACTTC. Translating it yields CASSSGPGQGPHIQYF.

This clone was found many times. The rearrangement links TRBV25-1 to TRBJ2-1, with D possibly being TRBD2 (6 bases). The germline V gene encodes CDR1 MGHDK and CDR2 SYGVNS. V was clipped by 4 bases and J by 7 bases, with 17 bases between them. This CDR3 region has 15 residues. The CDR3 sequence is CASSGTLGLGNEQFF. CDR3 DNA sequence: TGTGCCAGCAGTGGCACCCTGGGACTGGGGAATGAGCAGTTCTTC.

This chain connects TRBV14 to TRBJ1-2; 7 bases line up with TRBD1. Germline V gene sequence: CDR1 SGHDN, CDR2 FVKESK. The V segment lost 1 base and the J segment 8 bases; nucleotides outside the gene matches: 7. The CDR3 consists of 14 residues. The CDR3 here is CASSQVVQGFGYTF. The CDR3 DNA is TGTGCCAGCAGCCAAGTCGTACAGGGGTTCGGCTACACCTTC.

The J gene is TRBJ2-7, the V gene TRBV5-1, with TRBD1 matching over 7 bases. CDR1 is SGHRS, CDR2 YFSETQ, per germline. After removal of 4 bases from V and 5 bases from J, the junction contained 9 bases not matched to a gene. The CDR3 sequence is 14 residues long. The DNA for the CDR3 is TGCGCCAGCAGCGAACTGGGACAGAAAGACGAGCAGTACTTC. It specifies CASSELGQKDEQYF.

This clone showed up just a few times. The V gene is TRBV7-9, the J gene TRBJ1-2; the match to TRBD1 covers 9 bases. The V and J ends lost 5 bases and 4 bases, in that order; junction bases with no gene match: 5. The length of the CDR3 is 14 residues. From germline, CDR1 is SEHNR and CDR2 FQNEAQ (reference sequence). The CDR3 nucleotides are TGTGCCAGCAGCGGGACAGGGTTAGGCTATGGCTACACCTTC. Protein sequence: CASSGTGLGYGYTF.

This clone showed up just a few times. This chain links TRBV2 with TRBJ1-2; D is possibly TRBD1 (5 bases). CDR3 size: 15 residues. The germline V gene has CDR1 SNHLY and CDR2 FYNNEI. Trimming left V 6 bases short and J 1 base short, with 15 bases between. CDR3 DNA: TGTGCCAGCAGCGCCGATTACAGGAGTAACTATGGCTACACCTTC. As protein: CASSADYRSNYGYTF.

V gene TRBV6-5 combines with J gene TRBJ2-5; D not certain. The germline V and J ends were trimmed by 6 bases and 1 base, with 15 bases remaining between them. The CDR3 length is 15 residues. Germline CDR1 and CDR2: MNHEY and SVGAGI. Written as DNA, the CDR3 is TGTGCCAGCAGCTCCGAAGCATATCCCCAAGAGACCCAGTACTTC. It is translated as CASSSEAYPQETQYF.

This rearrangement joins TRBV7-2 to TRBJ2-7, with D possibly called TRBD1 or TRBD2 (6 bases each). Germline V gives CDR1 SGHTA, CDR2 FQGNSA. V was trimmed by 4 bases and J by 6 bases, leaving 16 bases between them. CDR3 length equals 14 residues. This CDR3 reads CASSSWAGDSEQYF. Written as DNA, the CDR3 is TGTGCCAGCAGCTCCTGGGCAGGGGACTCCGAGCAGTACTTC.

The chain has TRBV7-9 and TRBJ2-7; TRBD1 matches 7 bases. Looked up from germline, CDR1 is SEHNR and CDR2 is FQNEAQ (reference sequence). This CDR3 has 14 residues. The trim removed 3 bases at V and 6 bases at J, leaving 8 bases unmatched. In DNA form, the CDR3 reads TGTGCCAGCAGCTTGGAGTATAGGGGGCGCGAGCAGTACTTC. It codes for CASSLEYRGREQYF. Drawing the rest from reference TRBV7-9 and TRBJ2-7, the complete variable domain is DTGVSQNPRHKITKRGQNVTFRCDPISEHNRLYWYRQTLGQGPEFLTYFQNEAQLEKSRLLSDRFSAERPKGSFSTLEIQRTEQGDSAMYLCASSLEYRGREQYFGPGTRLTVT.

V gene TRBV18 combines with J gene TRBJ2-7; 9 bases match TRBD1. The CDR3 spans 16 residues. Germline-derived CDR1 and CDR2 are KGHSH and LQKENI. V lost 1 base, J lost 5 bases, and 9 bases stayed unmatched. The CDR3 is CASSPRFQQGADEQYF. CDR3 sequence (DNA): TGTGCCAGCTCACCACGATTTCAACAGGGGGCGGACGAGCAGTACTTC.

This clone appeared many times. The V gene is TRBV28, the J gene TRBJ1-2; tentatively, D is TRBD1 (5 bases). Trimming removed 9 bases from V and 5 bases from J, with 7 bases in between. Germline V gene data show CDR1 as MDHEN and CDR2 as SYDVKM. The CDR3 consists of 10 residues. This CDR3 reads CASHRYGYTF. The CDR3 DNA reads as TGTGCCAGTCACAGGTATGGCTACACCTTC.

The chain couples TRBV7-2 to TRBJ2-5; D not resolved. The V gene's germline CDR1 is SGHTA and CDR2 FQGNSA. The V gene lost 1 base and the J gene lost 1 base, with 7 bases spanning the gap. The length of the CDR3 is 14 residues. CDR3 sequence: CASSLESFQETQYF. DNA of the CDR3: TGTGCCAGCAGCTTAGAGTCCTTCCAAGAGACCCAGTACTTC.

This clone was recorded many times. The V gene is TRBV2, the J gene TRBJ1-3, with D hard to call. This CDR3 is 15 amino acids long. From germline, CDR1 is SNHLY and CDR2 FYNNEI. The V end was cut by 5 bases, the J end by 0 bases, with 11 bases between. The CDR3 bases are TGTGCCAGCAGTCTACACTCAGTCTCTGGAAACACCATATATTTT. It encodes CASSLHSVSGNTIYF.

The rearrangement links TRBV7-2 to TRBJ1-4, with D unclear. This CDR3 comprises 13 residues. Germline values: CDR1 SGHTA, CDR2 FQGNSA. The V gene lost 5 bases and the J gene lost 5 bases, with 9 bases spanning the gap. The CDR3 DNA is TGTGCCAGCAGCACAAGGTGGAATGAAAAACTGTTTTTT. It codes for CASSTRWNEKLFF.

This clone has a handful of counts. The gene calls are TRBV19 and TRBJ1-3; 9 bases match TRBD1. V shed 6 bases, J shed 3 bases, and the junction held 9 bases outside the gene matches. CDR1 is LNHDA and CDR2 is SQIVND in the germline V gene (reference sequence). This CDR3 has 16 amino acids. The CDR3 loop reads CASSRRTGVSGNTIYF. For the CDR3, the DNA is TGTGCCAGTAGCCGAAGGACAGGGGTTAGTGGAAACACCATATATTTT.

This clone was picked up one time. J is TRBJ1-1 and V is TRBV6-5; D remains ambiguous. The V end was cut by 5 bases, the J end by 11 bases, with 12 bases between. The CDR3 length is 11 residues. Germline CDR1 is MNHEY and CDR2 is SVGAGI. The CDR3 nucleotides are TGTGCCAGCAGTGACTTAGGAGGGGCTTTCTTT. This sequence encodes CASSDLGGAFF.